These 24 T cell receptor beta chains share one sample of origin, sequenced in a study of blood T cell repertoires in COVID-19. Using immunoSEQ multiplex PCR, the repertoire was profiled, and TCRdb retains in-frame clones only, with some absent. Seen here are 250,000 to 400,000 clones, over 75% observed once, and the top ten hold 1%. Sequencing was performed on peripheral blood. These receptors originate from a man aged 45 to 65 with active or convalescent COVID-19.

The count of this clone is one. This chain links TRBV14 with TRBJ2-7; weak D call: TRBD2 (5 bases). The V end lost 1 base, the J end lost 1 base, and 14 bases lay between the germline ends. The CDR3 loop spans 16 amino acids. The germline V gene has CDR1 SGHDN and CDR2 FVKESK. As DNA, the CDR3 is TGTGCCAGCAGCCAAGTCTCGGGGTCCACTTCCTACGAGCAGTACTTC. Protein: CASSQVSGSTSYEQYF.

This sequence joins TRBV4-1 and TRBJ1-1, with a weak D call TRBD1 (5 bases). The CDR3 is 14 amino acids. The V gene's germline CDR1 is MGHRA and CDR2 YSYEKL. The V and J ends lost 4 bases and 4 bases respectively, with 13 bases between them. DNA of the CDR3: TGCGCCAGCAGCCTTACCCAGGGAACCACTGAAGCTTTCTTT. The encoded protein is CASSLTQGTTEAFF.

V gene TRBV19 combines with J gene TRBJ1-1, with D maybe TRBD1 (6 bases). V lost 6 bases and J lost 5, with 22 bases in between. The germline V gene encodes CDR1 LNHDA and CDR2 SQIVND (reference sequence). The CDR3 runs to 16 residues. The CDR3 DNA reads as TGTGCCAGTAGCCCAATAATACAACAGGGCCGTACTGAAGCTTTCTTT. Translated: CASSPIIQQGRTEAFF. Combining the CDR3 with reference TRBV19 and TRBJ1-1 gives the whole variable domain DGGITQSPKYLFRKEGQNVTLSCEQNLNHDAMYWYRQDPGQGLRLIYYSQIVNDFQKGDIAEGYSVSREKKESFPLTVTSAQKNPTAFYLCASSPIIQQGRTEAFFGQGTRLTVV.

The chain links TRBV6-5 to TRBJ1-6; no clear D. The ends were cut back, 6 bases at V and 2 bases at J, with 11 bases in the middle. From germline, CDR1 is MNHEY and CDR2 SVGAGI. The CDR3 spans 15 residues. CDR3 amino acids: CASSRGSPYNSPLHF. For the CDR3, the DNA is TGTGCCAGCAGCCGCGGTAGTCCCTATAATTCACCCCTCCACTTT.

CDR3 bases: TGTGCCAGCAGCCTCGAGGGGGGGCGCAGGGAGCTGTTTTTT. Amino acid sequence: CASSLEGGRRELFF. This chain links TRBV6-4 with TRBJ2-2; perhaps TRBD2 as D (7 bases). This CDR3 has 14 amino acids. Looked up from germline, CDR1 is MRHNA and CDR2 is SNTAGT. The V gene lost 6 bases and the J gene lost 9 bases, with 17 bases spanning the gap.

The chain combines TRBV21-1 with TRBJ1-2; no DNA check was done on the table's D call, TRBD1. TRBV21-1 is a pseudogene locus. The CDR3 spans 13 residues. CDR3 residues: CASSTGQNYGYTF. In DNA, the CDR3 is TGTGCCAGCAGCACGGGACAGAACTATGGCTACACCTTC.

The CDR3 spells CASSIEGQTYREQFF. As DNA, the CDR3 is TGTGCCAGTAGTATAGAGGGACAGACATACAGAGAGCAGTTCTTC. V usage is TRBV19 and J usage is TRBJ2-1, with TRBD1 matching 7 bases. The length of the CDR3 is 15 residues. J lost 10 bases, V lost 0 bases, and 9 bases had no gene match. The germline CDR1 and CDR2 sequences are LNHDA and SQIVND (reference sequence). The full variable domain, rest sourced from reference TRBV19 and TRBJ2-1, is DGGITQSPKYLFRKEGQNVTLSCEQNLNHDAMYWYRQDPGQGLRLIYYSQIVNDFQKGDIAEGYSVSREKKESFPLTVTSAQKNPTAFYLCASSIEGQTYREQFFGPGTRLTVL.

J is TRBJ2-3 and V is TRBV7-3; maybe TRBD2 (6 bases). This CDR3 is built from 14 residues. With 3 bases removed from V and 4 bases from J, the gap between germline ends came to 11 bases. Germline V CDR1 and CDR2: SGHTA, FQGTGA. The CDR3 protein is CASSLALAADTQYF. CDR3 nucleotides: TGTGCCAGCAGCTTGGCACTAGCAGCAGATACGCAGTATTTT.

The V and J genes are TRBV4-1 and TRBJ1-4; TRBD1 agrees at 8 bases. There are 15 residues in the CDR3. In germline, CDR1 is MGHRA, CDR2 YSYEKL. V lost 1 base and J lost 8; bases outside the gene matches: 6. CDR3 sequence: CASSQVSGGGEKLFF. The CDR3, as DNA: TGCGCCAGCAGCCAAGTGTCAGGGGGCGGGGAAAAACTGTTTTTT.

This chain joins TRBV5-6 and TRBJ1-5; 10 positions match TRBD1. The CDR3 covers 16 residues. Germline V lookup: CDR1 SGHDT, CDR2 YYEEEE. V lost 4 bases, J lost 3 bases, and 7 bases stayed unmatched. The CDR3 region has the DNA TGTGCCAGCAGCCCCTGGACAGGGGGACACAATCAGCCCCAGCATTTT. This encodes CASSPWTGGHNQPQHF.

This chain connects TRBV18 to TRBJ1-3; D is perhaps TRBD1 (5 bases). The germline V gene encodes CDR1 KGHSH and CDR2 LQKENI. The CDR3 runs 16 residues. V was clipped by 2 bases and J by 3 bases, with 14 bases between them. CDR3 region: CASSPIGQGYGNTIYF. As DNA, the CDR3 is TGTGCCAGCTCACCAATTGGGCAGGGTTATGGAAACACCATATATTTT.

The chain is built from TRBV3-1 (or the pseudogene TRBV3-2) and TRBJ1-6, with 8 bases that match TRBD1. The CDR3 consists of 13 residues. V trimming: 4 bases; J trimming: 15 bases; junction bases outside the gene matches: 8. From germline, CDR1 is LGHDT and CDR2 YNNKEL (reference sequence). The DNA of the CDR3 is TGTGCCAGCAGCCTTCCCGGGACAGGACACCTCCACTTT. It is translated as CASSLPGTGHLHF.

The chain combines TRBV6-6 with TRBJ2-7, with TRBD1 as a possible D gene (5 bases). This CDR3 spans 16 amino acids. The V end was cut by 6 bases, the J end by 6 bases, with 24 bases between. Germline CDR1 is MNHNY and CDR2 is SVGAGI (reference sequence). The CDR3 region is CASSTIARGTRSEQYF. The CDR3 DNA sequence: TGTGCCAGCAGCACAATCGCTAGGGGAACACGTAGCGAGCAGTACTTC.

The gene calls are TRBV7-2 and TRBJ2-3; 10 nucleotides agree with TRBD2. V trimming: 1 base; J trimming: 4 bases; junction bases outside the gene matches: 5. The CDR3 extends over 16 amino acids. Looked up from germline, CDR1 is SGHTA and CDR2 is FQGNSA. The CDR3 DNA follows: TGTGCCAGCAGCTTAGTTGGAAGCGGGGGGGCAGATACGCAGTATTTT. Translating gives CASSLVGSGGADTQYF.

The V call is TRBV18, the J call TRBJ2-7; maybe TRBD2 (6 bases). The CDR3 extends over 18 amino acids. Germline V gives CDR1 KGHSH, CDR2 LQKENI. Trimming left V 5 bases short and J 4 bases short, with 27 bases between. The CDR3 bases are TGTGCCAGCTCATCAAGTAGGGCCGGGAGCGGCTATAGATACGAGCAGTACTTC. This translates into CASSSSRAGSGYRYEQYF.

The chain uses TRBV19 and TRBJ1-4, with unresolved D. The ends were cut back, 7 bases at V and 8 bases at J, with 11 bases in the middle. CDR1 LNHDA and CDR2 SQIVND come from the germline V gene (reference sequence). The CDR3 has 12 amino acids. CDR3 protein: CASTDSHEKLFF. CDR3 bases: TGTGCCAGTACCGACTCCCACGAAAAACTGTTTTTT.

This clone occurred once. The chain carries TRBV19 and TRBJ1-5; 8 bases map to TRBD1. The CDR3 length is 18 residues. V trimming: 1 base; J trimming: 4 bases; junction bases outside the gene matches: 12. Germline values: CDR1 LNHDA, CDR2 SQIVND (reference sequence). The CDR3 sequence: CASSIARTGTHSNQPQHF. Written as DNA, the CDR3 is TGTGCCAGTAGTATAGCCCGGACAGGGACTCATAGTAATCAGCCCCAGCATTTT.

This clone has a single count. The chain carries TRBV3-1 (or the pseudogene TRBV3-2) and TRBJ2-7, with D uncertain. Germline V CDR1 and CDR2: LGHDT, YNNKEL (reference sequence). The CDR3 sequence is 11 residues long. Trimming removed 1 base at V and 5 bases at J, with 3 bases between. CDR3 sequence: CASSQGDEQYF. The CDR3 DNA reads TGTGCCAGCAGCCAAGGCGACGAGCAGTACTTC.

This chain joins TRBV30 and TRBJ1-5, with TRBD1 identical over 11 bases. Per the germline V gene, CDR1 is GTSNPN and CDR2 is SVGIG (reference sequence). Trimming at V came to 2 bases and at J to 9 bases, leaving 18 bases not matched to a gene. This CDR3 is built from 18 residues. CDR3 coding DNA: TGTGCCTGGAGTCCGTCCGGACAGGGGGCTATACCTTATCGGCCCCAGCATTTT. Encoded protein: CAWSPSGQGAIPYRPQHF.

The chain recombines TRBV29-1 with TRBJ2-3; D unclear. CDR3 length equals 13 residues. V was trimmed by 7 bases and J by 0 bases, leaving 11 bases between them. In germline, CDR1 is SQVTM, CDR2 ANQGSEA. CDR3 sequence (DNA): TGCAGCGGGAAGCGCGGTAGCACAGATACGCAGTATTTT. This codes for CSGKRGSTDTQYF.

The chain carries TRBV6-5 and TRBJ2-3; the D gene is possibly TRBD2 (6 bases). The germline CDR1 and CDR2 sequences are MNHEY and SVGAGI. V gave up 2 bases and J gave up 2 bases, with 11 bases separating them. The CDR3 runs 15 residues. CDR3 region: CASSYQAGFTDTQYF. DNA of the CDR3: TGTGCCAGCAGTTACCAAGCGGGCTTCACAGATACGCAGTATTTT.

This sequence joins TRBV5-4 and TRBJ1-2; 9 nucleotides align to TRBD1. J gave up 4 bases and V 3 bases, and 7 bases lay outside the gene matches. The CDR3 loop spans 15 amino acids. The germline CDR1 and CDR2 sequences are SGHNT and YYREEE (reference sequence). In nucleotides, the CDR3 is TGTGCCAGCAGCTCGCCGGGACAGGGATCCTATGGCTACACCTTC. Translated: CASSSPGQGSYGYTF. The whole variable domain, filled in from reference TRBV5-4 and TRBJ1-2, reads ETGVTQSPTHLIKTRGQQVTLRCSSQSGHNTVSWYQQALGQGPQFIFQYYREEENGRGNFPPRFSGLQFPNYSSELNVNALELDDSALYLCASSSPGQGSYGYTFGSGTRLTVV.

The chain uses TRBV4-1 and TRBJ2-5; TRBD2 aligns across 13 bases. With 3 bases clipped from V and 2 bases from J, the junction kept 9 bases outside the gene matches. Per germline, CDR1 MGHRA and CDR2 YSYEKL. The CDR3 spans 18 residues. The CDR3 sequence is CASSHGTSGAPLQETQYF. The CDR3 nucleotides are TGCGCCAGCAGCCATGGGACTAGCGGGGCCCCGTTGCAAGAGACCCAGTACTTC.

The rearrangement uses TRBV19 and TRBJ2-5, with 9 bases fitting TRBD2. V shed 1 base, J shed 2 bases, and the junction held 2 bases outside the gene matches. This CDR3 is built from 15 residues. Germline CDR1 LNHDA, CDR2 SQIVND (reference sequence). This CDR3 is CASSIVAGAQETQYF. DNA for the CDR3: TGTGCCAGTAGTATAGTAGCGGGAGCACAAGAGACCCAGTACTTC.